This T cell receptor (beta chain) was recovered during a study of spatial heterogeneity in lung cancer. Study-level information: A consistent excess of beta-chain over alpha-chain sequences was detected.

This clonotype showed up many times. TCRdb used MiXCR to reprocess the 5' RACE reads, holding one entry per CDR3 protein. The data show more than 45,000 distinct CDR3 sequences, less than 6% seen once. This CDR3 spans 15 amino acids. The V segment lost 1 base and the J segment 10 bases; nucleotides outside the gene matches: 7. CDR1 SGHNT and CDR2 YENEEA come from the germline V gene. Time point given: sample taken at primary tumor resection. Extraction of whole RNA from tumor, nontumor lung or frozen PBMC preceded unsorted sequencing. The source of this sequence is a male donor with early-stage non-small cell lung cancer. The genes are TRBV11-3 and TRBJ2-1; 10 bases agree with TRBD2. The material sequenced was PBMCs, taken at surgery. CDR3 DNA sequence: TGTGCCAGCAGCTTAGTTCTAGCGGGAGCTCAGGAGCAGTTCTTC. Translated: CASSLVLAGAQEQFF. Full variable domain (missing parts from reference TRBV11-3 and TRBJ2-1): EAGVVQSPRYKIIEKKQPVAFWCNPISGHNTLYWYLQNLGQGPELLIRYENEEAVDDSQLPKDRFSAERLKGVDSTLKIQPAELGDSAVYLCASSLVLAGAQEQFFGPGTRLTVL.